Each of the 30 T cell receptor beta chains below was sequenced from the same sample in a study of CD8 T cells in ankylosing spondylitis. Overall study findings and caveats: For ankylosing spondylitis blood, a TCR beta motif of seven to nine highly homologous variants appeared characteristic.

No antigen has been identified for these receptors. TCRdb redid the calling of the 5' RACE reads with MiXCR, one entry per CDR3 protein. The table has roughly 370,000 distinct CDR3 sequences, around 24% seen once. Sequencing input: blood, either unsorted or a sorted T cell fraction (not recorded which). The origin of the receptors is a male donor with ankylosing spondylitis.

The V gene is TRBV27, the J gene TRBJ1-5; D gene unclear. CDR1 MNHEY and CDR2 SMNVEV come from the germline V gene (reference sequence). This CDR3 is 14 amino acids long. V gave up 8 bases and J gave up 7 bases, with 18 bases separating them. The CDR3 protein is CASATLFGRQPQHF. CDR3 DNA sequence: TGTGCCAGCGCGACTCTTTTTGGACGACAGCCCCAGCATTTT.

This clonotype showed up just a few times. The CDR3 nucleotides are TGTGCCAGCAGCACTAGCATGGACAGGGTGAGGGACACTGAAGCTTTCTTT. The encoded protein is CASSTSMDRVRDTEAFF. The rearrangement links TRBV9 to TRBJ1-1; 8 nucleotides agree with TRBD1. V trimming: 4 bases; J trimming: 3 bases; junction bases outside the gene matches: 14. In germline, CDR1 is SGDLS, CDR2 YYNGEE. The CDR3 consists of 17 residues.

V and J are TRBV6-5 and TRBJ2-7; TRBD1 agrees at 7 bases. CDR1 and CDR2 from the germline V gene are MNHEY and SVGAGI. V gave up 4 bases and J gave up 3 bases; unmatched junction bases: 3. This CDR3 is 13 amino acids long. The CDR3 nucleotides read TGTGCCAGCAGTTTCGGGACAGTCTACGAGCAGTACTTC. This codes for CASSFGTVYEQYF.

In its sample, this clonotype was seen a few times. The V and J genes are TRBV20-1 and TRBJ2-1, with 8 bases fitting TRBD2. Looked up from germline, CDR1 is DFQATT and CDR2 is SNEGSKA (reference sequence). V lost 2 bases, J lost 7 bases, and 7 bases stayed unmatched. The CDR3 runs to 14 residues. CDR3 in amino acids: CSARFAGGWNEQFF. The CDR3, as DNA: TGCAGTGCTAGATTTGCGGGAGGATGGAATGAGCAGTTCTTC.

The chain is built from TRBV28 and TRBJ1-5; D is possibly TRBD1 (6 bases). The CDR3 has 14 amino acids. Trimming stripped 6 bases from V and 7 bases from J, with 16 bases between. Per germline, CDR1 MDHEN and CDR2 SYDVKM. CDR3 amino acids: CASRIQGTGQPQHF. DNA of the CDR3: TGTGCCAGCAGAATACAGGGAACGGGGCAGCCCCAGCATTTT.

This chain links TRBV18 with TRBJ1-1; 9 bases are a match to TRBD1. The germline CDR1 and CDR2 sequences are KGHSH and LQKENI. Trimming cost V 3 bases and J 4 bases; bases outside gene matches: 6. The CDR3 extends over 15 amino acids. CDR3 amino acids: CASSPPGQGGTEAFF. CDR3 in DNA: TGTGCCAGCTCACCTCCGGGACAGGGTGGCACTGAAGCTTTCTTT.

CDR3 DNA sequence: TGTGCCAGCAGCCCAGGGGACAGCCAGGGAGAGACCCAGTACTTC. This translates into CASSPGDSQGETQYF. The J gene is TRBJ2-5, the V gene TRBV14; 7 nucleotides align to TRBD1. The germline CDR1 and CDR2 sequences are SGHDN and FVKESK. The CDR3 spans 15 residues. V lost 4 bases and J lost 4; bases outside the gene matches: 9.

Only a few counts were recorded for this clonotype. The J gene is TRBJ2-7, the V gene TRBV6-2 or TRBV6-3; D remains ambiguous. The germline gives CDR1 MNHEY, CDR2 SVGEGT. This CDR3 is built from 12 residues. Trimming cost V 6 bases and J 1 base, with 7 bases left between them. The CDR3 nucleotides are TGTGCCAGCAGAAGCGAGTCCTACGAGCAGTACTTC. Translating gives CASRSESYEQYF.

The rearrangement uses TRBV7-2 and TRBJ1-1; D unresolved. The V gene lost 3 bases and the J gene lost 1 base, with 9 bases spanning the gap. The CDR3 has 14 residues. Germline lookup yields CDR1 SGHTA and CDR2 FQGNSA. CDR3 sequence reads: CASSFQRPNTEAFF. In nucleotides, the CDR3 is TGTGCCAGCAGCTTCCAGCGGCCGAACACTGAAGCTTTCTTT.

This clonotype was observed at least ten times. The chain is built from TRBV29-1 and TRBJ2-6, with D perhaps matching TRBD1 (6 bases). The V end lost 3 bases, the J end lost 2 bases, and 11 bases lay between the germline ends. This CDR3 is built from 15 residues. Germline-derived CDR1 and CDR2 are SQVTM and ANQGSEA. CDR3 loop: CSVDGPGAGANVLTF. DNA for the CDR3: TGCAGCGTTGACGGGCCAGGGGCTGGGGCCAACGTCCTGACTTTC.

This chain uses TRBV4-1 with TRBJ2-2; TRBD1 matches at 9 bases. CDR1 is MGHRA, CDR2 YSYEKL, per germline. The CDR3 extends over 13 amino acids. Unmatched junction bases numbered 2, after V lost 6 bases and J lost 6 bases. The CDR3 nucleotides are TGCGCCAGCAGGCGGACAGGGGCCGGGGAGCTGTTTTTT. This sequence encodes CASRRTGAGELFF.

This clonotype has only a few counts. This chain connects TRBV7-3 to TRBJ2-5; 8 bases fit TRBD1. Germline V gene lookup returns CDR1 SGHTA and CDR2 FQGTGA. V shed 3 bases and J 4 bases; nucleotides not matched to a gene: 7. This CDR3 is 15 amino acids long. The chain's CDR3 is CASSFSTTGVETQYF. In DNA form, the CDR3 reads TGTGCCAGCAGCTTCAGTACGACAGGGGTAGAGACCCAGTACTTC.

The chain joins TRBV6-1 to TRBJ2-5, with D unresolved. CDR1 MNHNS and CDR2 SASEGT come from the germline V gene. Trimming removed 5 bases at V and 4 bases at J, with 5 bases between. The CDR3 has 11 residues. This CDR3 is CASSPPETQYF. The CDR3 nucleotides read TGTGCCAGCAGTCCACCAGAGACCCAGTACTTC.

This clonotype came up a few times. This sequence joins TRBV11-2 and TRBJ2-3; possible D gene TRBD1, 6 bases. V lost 5 bases to trimming and J lost 2 bases, with 17 bases between them. CDR1 is SGHAT, CDR2 FQNNGV, per germline. This CDR3 has 16 residues. The CDR3 DNA follows: TGTGCCAGCAGCCCCCGACCGGACAGATTCACAGATACGCAGTATTTT. Its translation is CASSPRPDRFTDTQYF.

The gene calls are TRBV28 and TRBJ2-7, with D perhaps TRBD1 (6 bases). The V and J ends lost 6 bases and 6 bases respectively, with 21 bases between them. CDR3 length equals 15 residues. Germline CDR1 MDHEN, CDR2 SYDVKM. The CDR3 loop reads CASRPRGAASSEQYF. The CDR3 DNA reads as TGTGCCAGCAGACCCAGGGGTGCGGCTTCGAGCGAGCAGTACTTC.

In its sample, this clonotype was seen a few times. The chain uses TRBV25-1 and TRBJ1-1, with D perhaps matching TRBD1 (5 bases). Trimming shortened V by 3 bases and J by 4 bases, and 12 bases separated the two germline ends. This CDR3 has 14 residues. Germline V gene sequence: CDR1 MGHDK, CDR2 SYGVNS. CDR3 nucleotides: TGTGCCAGCAGTGAGGCAGGGATTGGCACTGAAGCTTTCTTT. This encodes CASSEAGIGTEAFF.

This clonotype appeared a few times. V and J are TRBV4-1 and TRBJ1-2; TRBD1 might be the D (5 bases). The CDR3 is 14 amino acids. Trimming cost V 0 bases and J 4 bases, with 9 bases left between them. From germline, CDR1 is MGHRA and CDR2 YSYEKL. The chain's CDR3 is CASSQEPGSYGYTF. The CDR3 nucleotides are TGCGCCAGCAGCCAAGAGCCAGGGTCCTATGGCTACACCTTC.

In its sample, this clonotype was seen a few times. The rearrangement links TRBV20-1 to TRBJ1-1; weak D call: TRBD1 (6 bases). The CDR3 covers 13 residues. V was cut by 6 bases and J by 6 bases, with 17 bases left in between. CDR1 is DFQATT and CDR2 is SNEGSKA in the germline V gene (reference sequence). The CDR3 bases are TGCAGTGCCAGAACAGGGCCGGTAGCTGAAGCTTTCTTT. Amino acids: CSARTGPVAEAFF.

The rearrangement joins TRBV7-8 to TRBJ2-1; unclear D gene. The germline V gene has CDR1 SGHVS and CDR2 FQNEAQ. V was clipped by 5 bases and J by 5 bases, with 7 bases between them. This CDR3 is 12 amino acids long. The CDR3 coding sequence is TGTGCCAGCAGCCCCAGACACAATGAGCAGTTCTTC. This translates into CASSPRHNEQFF. Filled out from reference TRBV7-8 and TRBJ2-1, the complete variable domain reads GAGVSQSPRYKVAKRGQDVALRCDPISGHVSLFWYQQALGQGPEFLTYFQNEAQLDKSGLPSDRFFAERPEGSVSTLKIQRTQQEDSAVYLCASSPRHNEQFFGPGTRLTVL.

This clonotype was counted only a few times. The rearrangement links TRBV10-3 to TRBJ1-2; D is uncertain. Per the germline V gene, CDR1 is ENHRY and CDR2 is SYGVKD. Trimming shortened V by 0 bases and J by 4 bases, and 12 bases separated the two germline ends. The CDR3 loop spans 15 amino acids. The CDR3 loop is CAISESEGKSYGYTF. DNA of the CDR3: TGTGCCATCAGTGAGTCGGAGGGCAAGAGCTATGGCTACACCTTC.

This clonotype was found a few times. The chain employs TRBV5-1 and TRBJ2-3; TRBD2 aligns across 10 bases. Germline assignment: CDR1 SGHRS and CDR2 YFSETQ. V dropped 4 bases and J dropped 6; count of bases not matched to a gene: 11. The CDR3 totals 16 residues. CDR3 loop: CASSRIGAGGPDTQYF. The DNA for the CDR3 is TGCGCCAGCAGCCGCATAGGAGCGGGAGGGCCGGATACGCAGTATTTT.

The rearrangement links TRBV29-1 to TRBJ2-7; possible D gene TRBD2, 7 bases. V was clipped by 7 bases and J by 0 bases, with 16 bases between them. The CDR3 totals 14 residues. Germline CDR1 reads SQVTM; CDR2 reads ANQGSEA. The CDR3 is CSAGGVRSSYEQYF. The CDR3 DNA is TGCAGCGCGGGGGGCGTGAGGAGCTCCTACGAGCAGTACTTC.

The chain combines TRBV7-9 with TRBJ1-1, with 7 bases matching TRBD1. Germline values: CDR1 SEHNR, CDR2 FQNEAQ (reference sequence). With V trimmed by 3 bases and J by 1 base, 8 bases remained unmatched. CDR3 size: 16 residues. CDR3: CASSFSYRGPNTEAFF. CDR3 DNA: TGTGCCAGCAGCTTTTCGTACAGGGGTCCGAACACTGAAGCTTTCTTT.

Details on this clonotype: At one of its ends the junction is not consistent with the germline gene, which may arise from a read error. The chain links TRBV10-2 to TRBJ1-6, with D tentatively TRBD1 (5 bases). CDR3 length equals 15 residues. CDR1 is WSHSY, CDR2 SAAADI, per germline. DNA for the CDR3: TGCGCCAGCAGGGAGTCGGGGGGGAACAATTCACCCCTCCACTTT. This translates into CASRESGGNNSPLHF.

The chain carries TRBV4-1 and TRBJ2-7; D remains unclear. Germline V lookup: CDR1 MGHRA, CDR2 YSYEKL. The CDR3 length is 13 residues. V lost 0 bases and J lost 2, with 5 bases in between. This CDR3 reads CASSQDRAYEQYF. Written as DNA, the CDR3 is TGCGCCAGCAGCCAAGATCGGGCCTACGAGCAGTACTTC.

The rearrangement links TRBV7-8 to TRBJ2-7; D not resolved. Trimming took 4 bases from V and 3 from J, leaving 10 bases between them. The CDR3 sequence is 13 residues long. Germline loops: CDR1 SGHVS, CDR2 FQNEAQ. The CDR3 sequence is CASSSLLIYEQYF. The CDR3 DNA reads as TGTGCCAGCAGCTCGCTCCTTATCTACGAGCAGTACTTC.

This clonotype was picked up a small number of times. This chain connects TRBV30 to TRBJ1-1; D is ambiguous. Germline CDR1 reads GTSNPN; CDR2 reads SVGIG (reference sequence). V lost 4 bases to trimming and J lost 5 bases, with 14 bases between them. This CDR3 region has 13 residues. The CDR3 DNA follows: TGTGCCTGGATGCGGGCCTTTGGGACTGAAGCTTTCTTT. The encoded protein is CAWMRAFGTEAFF.

The chain recombines TRBV3-1 with TRBJ2-2; D remains ambiguous. CDR3 size: 14 residues. V lost 5 bases to trimming and J lost 6 bases, with 13 bases between them. Germline V gene sequence: CDR1 LGHDT, CDR2 YNNKEL (reference sequence). CDR3 coding DNA: TGTGCCAGCAGCTACCGGGCCTCGTCCGGGGAGCTGTTTTTT. As protein: CASSYRASSGELFF.

V gene TRBV28 combines with J gene TRBJ2-5; D gene unclear. V lost 2 bases and J lost 4, with 11 bases in between. This CDR3 is built from 14 residues. In germline, CDR1 is MDHEN, CDR2 SYDVKM. CDR3 in amino acids: CASSLISPRETQYF. The CDR3 DNA follows: TGTGCCAGCAGTTTAATTTCCCCGAGAGAGACCCAGTACTTC.

The chain carries TRBV19 and TRBJ2-3; TRBD2 agrees at 13 bases. Looked up from germline, CDR1 is LNHDA and CDR2 is SQIVND (reference sequence). The CDR3 is made up of 18 amino acids. The trim removed 5 bases at V and 0 bases at J, leaving 8 bases unmatched. As DNA, the CDR3 is TGTGCCAGTAGTGGCGGGACTAGCGGGACTCCTAGCACAGATACGCAGTATTTT. It yields the protein CASSGGTSGTPSTDTQYF. Together with reference TRBV19 and TRBJ2-3, the CDR3 gives the full variable domain: DGGITQSPKYLFRKEGQNVTLSCEQNLNHDAMYWYRQDPGQGLRLIYYSQIVNDFQKGDIAEGYSVSREKKESFPLTVTSAQKNPTAFYLCASSGGTSGTPSTDTQYFGPGTRLTVL.